Given below is one TCR beta chain in context. Many counts were recorded for this clonotype. What this receptor recognizes is not known. Per-nucleotide qualities are absent, and no much larger clonotype sits a single base away. These data originate in a study of T cell repertoires in cytomegalovirus infection (dated by TCRdb to between 2018 and 2020). In terms of the full investigation: Peptide stimulations targeted recently identified HLA-C-restricted CMV epitopes, whose presentation resists viral immunomodulation, together with well-studied HLA-B-restricted epitopes. Donor HLA type was relevant to the analysis, because carriage of CMV infection together with the matching HLA type was indicated by public TCR beta signatures.

Overall results and qualifications from the work: In both this cohort and an independent cohort of several hundred donors, the cumulative frequency of public TCR beta family members distinguished carriers of CMV infection plus the relevant HLA type. The ex vivo response was dominated by HLA-C-restricted CMV-specific TCR beta clonotypes, which also provided the single most frequent clonotype in two of eight donors.

This specimen's treatment or condition label, interpreted: in vitro stimulation with specific CMV peptide epitopes to enrich CMV-specific T cells. Germline trimming: 2 bases from V, 0 bases from J; junction bases outside gene matches: 13. The CDR3 has 21 amino acids, counting the end cysteine and phenylalanine. The entry retains the CDR3 DNA only, 63 bases that are in frame from base 1. Reading the germline V gene gives CDR1 MNHNS and CDR2 SASEGT. Sequenced using an Illumina HiSeq 1500. TCRdb trimmed public reads at Q25 via fastp, called clones via MiXCR and kept in-frame beta chains. One record per CDR3 amino acid sequence lists the most common genes and DNA. The sample data list approximately 990,000 distinct CDR3 sequences, and roughly 31% of these were observed just once. The ten largest clones add up to roughly 12% of the sample.

The clonotype was recovered from a human donor in good health (CMV status not recorded). Some clones in this sample may be carry-over from other donors' samples. In this chain, TRBV6-1 is recombined with TRBJ2-1; 13 bases in the middle match TRBD2. Sample: cultured CD8+ T cells from PBMCs, taken from culture after CMV antigen stimulation. The CDR3 here reads CASSELPAGTSGVSSYNEQFF. The nucleotide sequence reads TGTGCCAGCAGTGAACTCCCCGCCGGGACTAGCGGGGTGAGCTCCTACAATGAGCAGTTCTTC.